The 26 T cell receptor beta chains reported below all come from one sample, sequenced in a study of blood T cells in healthy people across ages. Then a second PCR, running about 7 to 11 cycles, was carried out with a sample-barcoded 5' primer and a J-beta primer mix. TCRdb called the 5' RACE reads again in MiXCR, with one record for every CDR3 protein. The sample includes hundreds of thousands of distinct CDR3 sequences, around three fifths seen only once; the top ten take approximately 24%. The sample consisted of blood. These receptor sequences come from a man aged 35 to 55 in good health.

This chain connects TRBV3-1 to TRBJ2-3; either TRBD1 or TRBD2 may fit D (6 bases each). V was clipped by 1 base and J by 0 bases, with 14 bases between them. The CDR3 covers 17 residues. The germline V gene encodes CDR1 LGHDT and CDR2 YNNKEL (reference sequence). CDR3 amino acids: CASSQVFRGVSTDTQYF. The DNA for the CDR3 is TGTGCCAGCAGCCAAGTCTTTAGGGGGGTGAGCACAGATACGCAGTATTTT.

With respect to this clonotype: The DNA is left out, because the CDR3 cannot be placed on it with certainty; the CDR3 is given as TCRdb lists it. This chain connects TRBV12-3 or TRBV12-4 to TRBJ2-3; TRBD1, the D gene given by the table, was not confirmed from the DNA. Including both end residues, the CDR3 is 13 amino acids long. The CDR3 protein is CASSILGADTQYF.

The V call is TRBV9, the J call TRBJ2-5, with 7 bases matching TRBD2. Germline CDR1 SGDLS, CDR2 YYNGEE. This CDR3 region has 15 residues. With V trimmed by 0 bases and J by 6 bases, 8 bases remained unmatched. The CDR3 sequence: CASSVAGAGVKTQYF. DNA of the CDR3: TGTGCCAGCAGCGTAGCTGGGGCGGGAGTAAAGACCCAGTACTTC. The complete variable domain, with remaining parts taken from reference TRBV9 and TRBJ2-5, reads DSGVTQTPKHLITATGQRVTLRCSPRSGDLSVYWYQQSLDQGLQFLIQYYNGEERAKGNILERFSAQQFPDLHSELNLSSLELGDSALYFCASSVAGAGVKTQYFGPGTRLLVL.

This clonotype was seen a single time. V usage is TRBV5-1 and J usage is TRBJ2-5, with TRBD2 as a possible D gene (5 bases). The J call may be in error: the DNA end matches TRBJ2-7 better. The CDR3 length is 17 residues. The germline V gene encodes CDR1 SGHRS and CDR2 YFSETQ. CDR3 DNA sequence: TGCGCCAGCAGCTTGGGTTATAGGGCGGGCGGTCCCTACGAGCAGTACTTC. This codes for CASSLGYRAGGPYEQYF.

This clonotype was found many times. The chain links TRBV28 to TRBJ2-7, with D tentatively TRBD1 (6 bases). CDR3 length: 17 amino acids. In germline, CDR1 is MDHEN, CDR2 SYDVKM. V lost 6 bases to trimming and J lost 1 base, with 22 bases between them. CDR3 amino acids: CASSRTRWTASSYEQYF. The DNA for the CDR3 is TGTGCCAGCAGCCGGACCAGATGGACAGCTTCTTCCTACGAGCAGTACTTC. Using reference TRBV28 and TRBJ2-7 for the parts outside the CDR3, the full variable domain is DVKVTQSSRYLVKRTGEKVFLECVQDMDHENMFWYRQDPGLGLRLIYFSYDVKMKEKGDIPEGYSVSREKKERFSLILESASTNQTSMYLCASSRTRWTASSYEQYFGPGTRLTVT.

This clonotype appeared a few times. V and J are TRBV2 and TRBJ2-5, with 7 bases lining up with TRBD1. Germline loops: CDR1 SNHLY, CDR2 FYNNEI. V was clipped by 8 bases and J by 0 bases; unmatched bases: 12. CDR3 size: 16 residues. The CDR3: CASLDRETTYQETQYF. The CDR3, as DNA: TGTGCCAGCCTCGACAGGGAAACGACGTACCAAGAGACCCAGTACTTC.

J is TRBJ2-7 and V is TRBV20-1, with 9 bases matching TRBD2. Looked up from germline, CDR1 is DFQATT and CDR2 is SNEGSKA (reference sequence). Trimming took 0 bases from V and 2 from J; bases not matched to a gene: 2. This CDR3 is built from 14 residues. DNA of the CDR3: TGCAGTGCTAGAGATCGGACTAGCGCCTACGAGCAGTACTTC. Its translation: CSARDRTSAYEQYF.

Remarks on this clonotype: A read error may be the cause here, since a much bigger clone is one base away. This chain joins TRBV18 and TRBJ2-5; D is possibly TRBD2 (6 bases). Trimming removed 7 bases at V and 3 bases at J, with 24 bases between. Germline V gene data show CDR1 as KGHSH and CDR2 as LQKENI. The CDR3 extends over 17 amino acids. The CDR3 nucleotides read TGTGCCAGCTTACCCCTGGACGGGAGTGCGGTTAAAGAGACCCAGTACTTC. Its protein is CASLPLDGSAVKETQYF.

The V gene is TRBV7-9, the J gene TRBJ2-3; D unresolved. CDR3 length: 19 amino acids. Trimming left V 4 bases short and J 0 bases short, with 23 bases between. Germline-derived CDR1 and CDR2 are SEHNR and FQNEAQ (reference sequence). Written as DNA, the CDR3 is TGTGCCAGCAGCTCGGCGACTGGATTCATAAGAACTAGCACAGATACGCAGTATTTT. This sequence encodes CASSSATGFIRTSTDTQYF.

This chain links TRBV3-1 with TRBJ2-5; 8 nucleotides agree with TRBD1. CDR3 size: 15 residues. The V and J ends lost 0 bases and 11 bases, in that order; junction bases with no gene match: 11. CDR1 LGHDT and CDR2 YNNKEL come from the germline V gene (reference sequence). CDR3: CASSQDRTGLNEQYF. For the CDR3, the DNA is TGTGCCAGCAGCCAAGATAGGACAGGGCTGAATGAGCAGTACTTC.

The gene calls are TRBV11-3 and TRBJ2-1; 11 positions match TRBD2. The CDR3 has 16 residues. Germline CDR1 reads SGHNT; CDR2 reads YENEEA. Trimming removed 5 bases from V and 5 bases from J; junction bases left unmatched: 8. CDR3: CASSATPGLADNEQFF. DNA for the CDR3: TGTGCCAGCAGCGCAACGCCGGGACTAGCGGACAATGAGCAGTTCTTC.

This rearrangement joins TRBV7-2 to TRBJ2-7; D is perhaps TRBD1 (7 bases). The CDR3 is 16 amino acids. Trimming shortened V by 0 bases and J by 4 bases, and 16 bases separated the two germline ends. Germline CDR1 and CDR2: SGHTA and FQGNSA. The CDR3 loop reads CASSLALGGGSYEQYF. CDR3 bases: TGTGCCAGCAGCTTAGCGCTTGGAGGGGGCAGTTACGAGCAGTACTTC. Based on the CDR3 plus reference TRBV7-2 and TRBJ2-7, the full variable domain is GAGVSQSPSNKVTEKGKDVELRCDPISGHTALYWYRQSLGQGLEFLIYFQGNSAPDKSGLPSDRFSAERTGGSVSTLTIQRTQQEDSAVYLCASSLALGGGSYEQYFGPGTRLTVT.

This clonotype was counted between two and nine times. The CDR3 nucleotides are TGCGCCAGCAGCTCCAACGACTGGGGGGCTGGGGCCAACGTCCTGACTTTC. Amino acids: CASSSNDWGAGANVLTF. The genes are TRBV5-1 and TRBJ2-6, with a possible D match to TRBD2 (6 bases). The CDR3 contains 17 residues. V lost 3 bases and J lost 2, with 15 bases in between. Germline V gives CDR1 SGHRS, CDR2 YFSETQ.

CDR3 loop: CSAFRDRADEQYF. In DNA form, the CDR3 reads TGCAGTGCTTTCCGGGACAGGGCCGACGAGCAGTACTTC. The gene calls are TRBV20-1 and TRBJ2-5; 9 bases agree with TRBD1. The J call may be wrong; the DNA end is better matched by TRBJ2-7. This CDR3 spans 13 amino acids. Germline V gene sequence: CDR1 DFQATT, CDR2 SNEGSKA (reference sequence).

This rearrangement joins TRBV5-1 to TRBJ2-1, with a weak D call TRBD2 (5 bases). V lost 0 bases and J 7 bases, leaving 11 bases between the germline ends. CDR3 length: 14 amino acids. Germline-derived CDR1 and CDR2 are SGHRS and YFSETQ. The CDR3 nucleotides read TGCGCCAGCAGCTTGGCAGAGAGGGAGAATGAGCAGTTCTTC. Its translation: CASSLAERENEQFF.

The chain carries TRBV9 and TRBJ2-7; 8 bases match TRBD1. Germline loops: CDR1 SGDLS, CDR2 YYNGEE. Trimming removed 4 bases from V and 3 bases from J; junction bases left unmatched: 12. The CDR3 runs 16 residues. DNA of the CDR3: TGTGCCAGCAGCCTAGGGGGGACAGGATTAAACTACGAGCAGTACTTC. This codes for CASSLGGTGLNYEQYF.

V is TRBV7-9 and J is TRBJ2-3; no clear D. V gave up 11 bases and J gave up 0 bases, with 12 bases separating them. The CDR3 is 13 residues long. Looked up from germline, CDR1 is SEHNR and CDR2 is FQNEAQ (reference sequence). The CDR3 loop reads CAGEGGSTDTQYF. DNA for the CDR3: TGTGCCGGCGAAGGCGGCAGCACAGATACGCAGTATTTT.

This clonotype was counted only a few times. This chain links TRBV6-2 or TRBV6-3 with TRBJ2-7; 10 bases match TRBD2. The V segment lost 7 bases and the J segment 3 bases; nucleotides outside the gene matches: 3. The CDR3 contains 13 residues. Germline V gene lookup returns CDR1 MNHEY and CDR2 SVGEGT. CDR3 amino acids: CASITSGIYEQYF. CDR3 DNA: TGTGCCAGCATAACTAGCGGGATCTACGAGCAGTACTTC.

The chain is built from TRBV28 and TRBJ1-6; TRBD1 matches at 7 bases. Per germline, CDR1 MDHEN and CDR2 SYDVKM. The CDR3 sequence is 16 residues long. V trimming: 4 bases; J trimming: 6 bases; junction bases outside the gene matches: 9. CDR3 protein: CASSSRGQDVNSPLHF. DNA of the CDR3: TGTGCCAGCAGTTCCCGAGGACAGGACGTTAATTCACCCCTCCACTTT.

This clonotype was detected ten times or more. The CDR3 is CACYSGIYGYTF. The CDR3 nucleotides read TGTGCCTGCTATTCAGGGATCTATGGCTACACCTTC. The V call is TRBV27, the J call TRBJ1-2; D may be TRBD1 (5 bases). Germline V CDR1 and CDR2: MNHEY, SMNVEV (reference sequence). CDR3 size: 12 residues. V lost 11 bases to trimming and J lost 4 bases, with 14 bases between them.

In this sample, this clonotype turned up once. The chain couples TRBV27 to TRBJ1-1; TRBD1 might be the D (6 bases). V lost 6 bases, J lost 5 bases, and 13 bases lay in between. Germline-derived CDR1 and CDR2 are MNHEY and SMNVEV (reference sequence). The CDR3 is 13 amino acids. The CDR3: CASRTGLVTEAFF. The CDR3 nucleotides are TGTGCCAGCAGAACAGGGTTGGTTACTGAAGCTTTCTTT.

The chain uses TRBV27 and TRBJ2-5; D tentatively reads TRBD1 or TRBD2 (5 bases each). Germline lookup yields CDR1 MNHEY and CDR2 SMNVEV (reference sequence). V was trimmed by 0 bases and J by 1 base, leaving 12 bases between them. The CDR3 has 16 amino acids. The DNA of the CDR3 is TGTGCCAGCAGTTTATCCATTGGGGGAATCCAAGAGACCCAGTACTTC. This translates into CASSLSIGGIQETQYF.

This clonotype came up a few times. This chain uses TRBV3-1 with TRBJ2-5; 12 bases fit TRBD2. This CDR3 is 16 amino acids long. Germline-derived CDR1 and CDR2 are LGHDT and YNNKEL (reference sequence). Trimming removed 8 bases from V and 4 bases from J; junction bases left unmatched: 11. This chain's CDR3 is CASGAETSGGGETQYF. CDR3 coding DNA: TGTGCCAGCGGCGCGGAGACTAGCGGGGGCGGAGAGACCCAGTACTTC.

This clonotype was seen a few times. This sequence joins TRBV9 and TRBJ2-3; D ambiguous. CDR3 length equals 13 residues. Trimming cost V 0 bases and J 4 bases, with 6 bases left between them. CDR1 is SGDLS and CDR2 is YYNGEE in the germline V gene. The CDR3 coding sequence is TGTGCCAGCAGCGTAGGGGCAGCAGATACGCAGTATTTT. Its translation: CASSVGAADTQYF. Using reference TRBV9 and TRBJ2-3 for the parts outside the CDR3, the full variable domain is DSGVTQTPKHLITATGQRVTLRCSPRSGDLSVYWYQQSLDQGLQFLIQYYNGEERAKGNILERFSAQQFPDLHSELNLSSLELGDSALYFCASSVGAADTQYFGPGTRLTVL.

The V and J genes are TRBV5-4 and TRBJ2-1, with D tentatively TRBD1 or TRBD2 (6 bases each). From germline, CDR1 is SGHNT and CDR2 YYREEE (reference sequence). CDR3 length: 15 amino acids. V dropped 0 bases and J dropped 7 bases, with 14 bases sitting between them. The CDR3 bases are TGTGCCAGCAGCTTGGGGAGGGGGGTAGGGAATGAGCAGTTCTTC. Residues: CASSLGRGVGNEQFF.

In regard to this clonotype: This could be a read error, since a much larger clone is one nucleotide away. The J gene is TRBJ2-1, the V gene TRBV25-1; D is uncertain. Trimming shortened V by 8 bases and J by 13 bases, and 24 bases separated the two germline ends. The CDR3 is made up of 14 amino acids. Germline V lookup: CDR1 MGHDK, CDR2 SYGVNS. The CDR3 DNA sequence: TGTGCCAGCTCCCACGGGCAGCTCCAAGAGACCCAGTTCTTC. It yields the protein CASSHGQLQETQFF.